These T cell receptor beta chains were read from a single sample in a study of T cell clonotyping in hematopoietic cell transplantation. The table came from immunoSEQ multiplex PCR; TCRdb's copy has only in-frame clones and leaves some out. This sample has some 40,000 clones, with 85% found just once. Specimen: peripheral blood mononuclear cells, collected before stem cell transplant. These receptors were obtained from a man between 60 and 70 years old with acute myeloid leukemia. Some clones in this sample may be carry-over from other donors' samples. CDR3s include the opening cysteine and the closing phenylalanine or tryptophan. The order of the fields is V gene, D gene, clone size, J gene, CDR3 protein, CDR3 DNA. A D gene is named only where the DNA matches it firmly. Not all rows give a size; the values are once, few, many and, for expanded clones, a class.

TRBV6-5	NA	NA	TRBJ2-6	CASSLHGSGANVLTF	TGTGCCAGCAGCCTACACGGTTCTGGGGCCAACGTCCTGACTTTC
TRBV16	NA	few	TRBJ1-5	CASSQGSRHQPQHF	TGTGCCAGCAGCCAAGGGTCCAGGCATCAGCCCCAGCATTTT
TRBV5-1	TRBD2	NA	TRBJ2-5	CASLPSGGARETQYF	TGCGCCAGCCTTCCTAGCGGGGGGGCCCGGGAGACCCAGTACTTC
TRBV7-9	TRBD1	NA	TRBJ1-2	CASSLRGGDRGQTF	TGTGCCAGCAGCTTAAGAGGGGGGGACAGGGGCCAAACCTTC
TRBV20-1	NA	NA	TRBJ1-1	CSATPDTEAFF	TGCAGTGCTACCCCGGACACTGAAGCTTTCTTT
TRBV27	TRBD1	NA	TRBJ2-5	CASSLGQGREETQYF	TGTGCCAGCAGTTTAGGACAGGGGAGGGAAGAGACCCAGTACTTC
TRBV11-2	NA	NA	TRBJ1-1	CASSLWGSEAFF	TGTGCCAGCAGCTTATGGGGGAGTGAAGCTTTCTTT
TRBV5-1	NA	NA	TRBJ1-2	CASSLASSGYTF	TGCGCCAGCAGCTTGGCTTCGTCGGGCTACACCTTC
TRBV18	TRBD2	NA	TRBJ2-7	CASSKGTSGTTAYEQYF	TGTGCCAGCTCAAAAGGGACTAGCGGGACCACCGCCTACGAGCAGTACTTC
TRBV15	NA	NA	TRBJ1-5	CATSAPNGGGNQPQHF	TGTGCCACCAGCGCCCCGAACGGGGGTGGCAATCAGCCCCAGCATTTT
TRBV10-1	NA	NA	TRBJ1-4	CASRVHNGREKLFF	TGCGCCAGCAGGGTACACAACGGGAGAGAAAAACTGTTTTTT
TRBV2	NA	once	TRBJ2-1	CASTPHIRGGAYEQFF	TGTGCCAGCACCCCACACATCAGGGGGGGGGCCTATGAGCAGTTCTTC
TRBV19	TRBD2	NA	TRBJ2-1	CASSTLAGGVNEQFF	TGTGCCAGTAGTACATTAGCGGGGGGCGTCAATGAGCAGTTCTTC
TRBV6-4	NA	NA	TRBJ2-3	CASSVEGSDTQYF	TGTGCCAGCAGTGTCGAGGGGTCAGATACGCAGTATTTT
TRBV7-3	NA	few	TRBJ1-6	CASSWDGASPLHF	TGTGCCAGCAGCTGGGACGGGGCCTCACCCCTCCACTTT
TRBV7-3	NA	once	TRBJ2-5	CASSLTATGTQYF	TGTGCCAGCAGCTTAACGGCAACAGGGACCCAGTACTTC
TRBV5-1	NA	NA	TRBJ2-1	CASSSLGGYNEQFF	TGCGCCAGCAGCTCCTTGGGTGGATACAATGAGCAGTTCTTC
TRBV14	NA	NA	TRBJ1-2	CAIRRRANYGYTF	TGTGCCATCCGCAGGCGCGCTAACTATGGCTACACCTTC
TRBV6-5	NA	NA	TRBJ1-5	CASSLGRINQPQHF	TGTGCCAGCAGCCTCGGACGGATAAATCAGCCCCAGCATTTT
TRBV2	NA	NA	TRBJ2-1	CASRNLVVEQFF	TGTGCCAGCAGAAATCTAGTGGTTGAGCAGTTCTTC
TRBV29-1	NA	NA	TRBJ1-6	CSHGRLSSYNSPLHF	TGCAGCCACGGACGGCTCAGCTCCTATAATTCACCCCTCCACTTT
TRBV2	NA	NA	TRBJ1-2	CASSEGLTYGYTF	TGTGCCAGCAGTGAGGGACTGACTTATGGCTACACCTTC
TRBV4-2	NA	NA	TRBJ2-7	CASSQGKGDVIEQYF	TGTGCCAGCAGCCAAGGGAAGGGGGACGTGATTGAGCAGTACTTC
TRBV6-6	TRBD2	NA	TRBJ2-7	CASTSSAGGYEQYF	TGTGCCAGCACCTCGTCGGCGGGGGGTTACGAGCAGTACTTC
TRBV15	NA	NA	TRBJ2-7	CASRFRGVDEQYF	TGTGCCAGCAGGTTTAGGGGGGTGGACGAGCAGTACTTC
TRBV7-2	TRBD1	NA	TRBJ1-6	CASSRTGRNSPLHF	TGTGCCAGCAGCCGGACAGGGCGGAATTCACCCCTCCACTTT
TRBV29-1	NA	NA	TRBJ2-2	CSAAHGGITGELFF	TGCAGCGCCGCCCATGGGGGGATAACCGGGGAGCTGTTTTTT
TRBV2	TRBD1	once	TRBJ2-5	CASSGTGEGTQYF	TGTGCCAGCAGTGGGACAGGGGAAGGGACCCAGTACTTC
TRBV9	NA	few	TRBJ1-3	CASSVASGSGNTIYF	TGTGCCAGCAGCGTGGCGTCTGGCTCTGGAAACACCATATATTTT
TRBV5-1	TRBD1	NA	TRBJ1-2	CASSAYRGDGYTF	TGCGCCAGCAGCGCATACAGGGGTGATGGCTACACCTTC
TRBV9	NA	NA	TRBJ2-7	CASSLTGTTYEQYF	TGTGCCAGCAGCCTCACCGGGACAACCTACGAGCAGTACTTC
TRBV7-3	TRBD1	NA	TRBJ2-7	CASSPPGQGISEQYF	TGTGCCAGCAGCCCCCCGGGACAGGGAATCTCCGAGCAGTACTTC
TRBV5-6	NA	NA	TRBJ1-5	CASSFRQGYSNQPQHF	TGTGCCAGCAGCTTTCGCCAGGGGTATAGCAATCAGCCCCAGCATTTT
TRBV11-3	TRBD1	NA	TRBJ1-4	CASSLGTGQPRSEKLFF	TGTGCCAGCAGCTTAGGAACGGGACAGCCCCGATCTGAAAAACTGTTTTTT
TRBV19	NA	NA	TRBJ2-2	CASRYTRNTGELFF	TGTGCCAGTAGATATACCAGGAACACCGGGGAGCTGTTTTTT
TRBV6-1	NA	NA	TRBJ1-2	CASSDLTGGRNYGYTF	TGTGCCAGCAGTGACCTGACGGGCGGAAGAAACTATGGCTACACCTTC
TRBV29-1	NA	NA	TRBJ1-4	CSVGQTNEKLFF	TGCAGCGTCGGACAGACTAATGAAAAACTGTTTTTT
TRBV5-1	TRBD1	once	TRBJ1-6	CASSYTAQSIQGANSPLHF	TGCGCCAGCAGCTATACTGCCCAGTCTATACAGGGGGCCAATTCACCCCTCCACTTT
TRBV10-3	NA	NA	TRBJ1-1	CAISEYRGDTEAFF	TGTGCCATCAGTGAGTATCGGGGGGACACTGAAGCTTTCTTT
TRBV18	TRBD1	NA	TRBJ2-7	CASSPRQGVSYEQYF	TGTGCCAGCTCACCAAGACAGGGGGTGTCCTACGAGCAGTACTTC
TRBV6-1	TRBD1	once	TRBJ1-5	CASSDNRGQGQPQHF	TGTGCCAGCAGTGATAACAGGGGCCAGGGACAGCCCCAGCATTTT
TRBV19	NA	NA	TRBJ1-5	CASTAASGQPQHF	TGTGCCAGTACCGCCGCCTCCGGACAGCCCCAGCATTTT
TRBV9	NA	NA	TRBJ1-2	CASSVGSNYGYTF	TGTGCCAGCAGCGTAGGCAGTAACTATGGCTACACCTTC
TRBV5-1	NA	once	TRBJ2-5	CASSLDSQTQYF	TGCGCCAGCAGCCTGGACAGTCAGACCCAGTACTTC
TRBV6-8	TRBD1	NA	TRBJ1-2	CASSSTGVGYTF	TGTGCCAGCAGTTCGACAGGGGTTGGCTACACCTTC
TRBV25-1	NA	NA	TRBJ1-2	CASSFGRGGYGYTF	TGTGCCAGCTCTTTCGGCAGGGGCGGCTATGGCTACACCTTC
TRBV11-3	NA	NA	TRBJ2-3	CASSLYRGTDTQYF	TGTGCCAGCAGCTTATACAGAGGCACAGATACGCAGTATTTT
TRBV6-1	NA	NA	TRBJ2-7	CASSSPQGTSYEQYF	TGTGCCAGCAGTTCCCCACAGGGAACCTCCTACGAGCAGTACTTC
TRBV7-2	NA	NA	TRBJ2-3	CASSLQDTQYF	TGTGCCAGCAGCTTACAGGATACGCAGTATTTT
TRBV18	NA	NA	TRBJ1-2	CASLQDGGRGYGYTF	TGTGCCAGCTTACAGGACGGGGGCCGTGGGTATGGCTACACCTTC
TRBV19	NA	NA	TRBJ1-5	CASSHPPQEPQHF	TGTGCCAGTAGTCACCCCCCCCAGGAACCCCAGCATTTT
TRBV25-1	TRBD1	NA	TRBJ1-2	CASRATRDRSNYGYTF	TGTGCCAGCAGGGCTACCCGGGACAGGTCGAACTATGGCTACACCTTC